These T cell receptor beta chains were read from a single sample in a study of CD8 T cells in Susac syndrome. MiXCR, run by TCRdb on the immunoSEQ multiplex PCR reads, gives a single entry per CDR3 protein. The sample yields some 120,000 distinct CDR3 sequences, about 94% seen once. The sequenced sample was CD4+ T cells from PBMCs. The receptors shown here come from a human donor with multiple sclerosis. Both conserved end residues are part of each CDR3. The order of the fields is D gene, V gene, J gene, clone size, CDR3 protein, CDR3 DNA. The D gene is left open where the match is weak. Clone size is shown for a subset of rows, as once, few, many or a class of expanded clone.

d_call: .
v_call: TRBV19
j_call: TRBJ1-4
clone_size: .
cdr3_aa: CASTTLDGNEKLFF
cdr3_nt: TGTGCCAGTACCACCCTGGACGGGAATGAAAAACTGTTTTTT

d_call: .
v_call: TRBV6-2/TRBV6-3
j_call: TRBJ1-2
clone_size: .
cdr3_aa: CASSYWTTPLNYGYTF
cdr3_nt: TGTGCCAGCAGTTATTGGACCACCCCCCTCAACTATGGCTACACCTTC

d_call: TRBD2
v_call: TRBV30
j_call: TRBJ2-3
clone_size: .
cdr3_aa: CAWSRLAGGVWADTQYF
cdr3_nt: TGTGCCTGGAGTCGACTAGCGGGGGGAGTGTGGGCAGATACGCAGTATTTT

d_call: TRBD1
v_call: TRBV29-1
j_call: TRBJ1-1
clone_size: .
cdr3_aa: CSVTGATMNTEAFF
cdr3_nt: TGCAGCGTTACAGGGGCGACCATGAACACTGAAGCTTTCTTT

d_call: .
v_call: TRBV25-1
j_call: TRBJ2-3
clone_size: .
cdr3_aa: CASSVLDGDTQYF
cdr3_nt: TGTGCCAGCAGTGTCCTGGACGGAGATACGCAGTATTTT

d_call: .
v_call: TRBV4-3
j_call: TRBJ2-5
clone_size: once
cdr3_aa: CASSPGHGQETQYF
cdr3_nt: TGCGCCAGCAGCCCAGGACACGGACAAGAGACCCAGTACTTC

d_call: TRBD1
v_call: TRBV6-5
j_call: TRBJ2-7
clone_size: .
cdr3_aa: CASRTGAYEQYF
cdr3_nt: TGTGCCAGCAGAACAGGGGCCTACGAGCAGTACTTC

d_call: TRBD2
v_call: TRBV27
j_call: TRBJ2-2
clone_size: .
cdr3_aa: CASSFLSAGGTGELFF
cdr3_nt: TGTGCCAGCAGTTTTCTGTCGGCGGGAGGCACCGGGGAGCTGTTTTTT

d_call: .
v_call: TRBV9
j_call: TRBJ2-2
clone_size: .
cdr3_aa: CASSAPGYGELFF
cdr3_nt: TGTGCCAGCAGCGCCCCCGGTTACGGGGAGCTGTTTTTT

d_call: .
v_call: TRBV12-3/TRBV12-4
j_call: TRBJ1-1
clone_size: .
cdr3_aa: CASSLSGRRGTEAFF
cdr3_nt: TGTGCCAGCAGTCTCTCGGGACGGCGGGGCACTGAAGCTTTCTTT

d_call: .
v_call: TRBV6-1
j_call: TRBJ2-7
clone_size: .
cdr3_aa: CASSSWGSSDYEQYF
cdr3_nt: TGTGCCAGCAGTAGCTGGGGTTCTTCTGACTACGAGCAGTACTTC

d_call: TRBD2
v_call: TRBV6-5
j_call: TRBJ2-7
clone_size: .
cdr3_aa: CASSYPAGGPTYEQYF
cdr3_nt: TGTGCCAGCAGTTACCCAGCGGGAGGGCCCACCTACGAGCAGTACTTC

d_call: .
v_call: TRBV5-1
j_call: TRBJ2-7
clone_size: .
cdr3_aa: CASSLLDSLGPYEQYF
cdr3_nt: TGCGCCAGCAGCTTGCTTGACTCCTTAGGCCCCTACGAGCAGTACTTC

d_call: .
v_call: TRBV30
j_call: TRBJ2-7
clone_size: once
cdr3_aa: CAWSGTSPYEQYF
cdr3_nt: TGTGCCTGGAGCGGTACTAGCCCCTACGAGCAGTACTTC

d_call: TRBD2
v_call: TRBV5-1
j_call: TRBJ2-1
clone_size: .
cdr3_aa: CASSPRRGGNNEQFF
cdr3_nt: TGCGCCAGCAGCCCTCGGCGGGGGGGTAACAATGAGCAGTTCTTC

d_call: .
v_call: TRBV11-2
j_call: TRBJ1-1
clone_size: .
cdr3_aa: CASSPHFGRGPTYTEAFF
cdr3_nt: TGTGCCAGCAGCCCCCACTTCGGGAGAGGGCCAACTTATACTGAAGCTTTCTTT

d_call: .
v_call: TRBV20-1
j_call: TRBJ1-5
clone_size: once
cdr3_aa: CSARVTLNQPQHF
cdr3_nt: TGCAGTGCTAGAGTGACACTTAATCAGCCCCAGCATTTT

d_call: .
v_call: TRBV9
j_call: TRBJ2-7
clone_size: once
cdr3_aa: CASSGPGPRNYEQYF
cdr3_nt: TGTGCCAGCAGCGGTCCGGGCCCCAGGAACTACGAGCAGTACTTC

d_call: TRBD1
v_call: TRBV7-8
j_call: TRBJ1-2
clone_size: once
cdr3_aa: CASRSGTGVGYTF
cdr3_nt: TGTGCCAGCAGGTCCGGGACAGGAGTTGGCTACACCTTC

d_call: .
v_call: TRBV27
j_call: TRBJ1-5
clone_size: .
cdr3_aa: CASSFRGDQPQHF
cdr3_nt: TGTGCCAGCAGTTTCAGGGGCGATCAGCCCCAGCATTTT

d_call: TRBD2
v_call: TRBV7-8
j_call: TRBJ2-3
clone_size: .
cdr3_aa: CASSSGLAINTDTQYF
cdr3_nt: TGTGCCAGCAGCTCGGGACTAGCGATTAATACTGATACGCAGTATTTT

d_call: TRBD1
v_call: TRBV15
j_call: TRBJ2-3
clone_size: .
cdr3_aa: CATQGIGQVSTDTQYF
cdr3_nt: TGTGCCACCCAAGGCATAGGACAGGTTAGCACAGATACGCAGTATTTT

d_call: TRBD2
v_call: TRBV18
j_call: TRBJ2-1
clone_size: .
cdr3_aa: CASSPPLAAADEQFF
cdr3_nt: TGTGCCAGCTCACCACCCCTAGCGGCTGCGGATGAGCAGTTCTTC

d_call: TRBD1
v_call: TRBV3-1
j_call: TRBJ1-5
clone_size: .
cdr3_aa: CASSQAQGANQPQHF
cdr3_nt: TGTGCCAGCAGCCAAGCCCAGGGGGCGAATCAGCCCCAGCATTTT

d_call: .
v_call: TRBV15
j_call: TRBJ2-7
clone_size: .
cdr3_aa: CATSRDHTSGRDHEQYF
cdr3_nt: TGTGCCACCAGCAGAGATCACACGTCGGGCAGGGACCACGAGCAGTACTTC

d_call: TRBD1
v_call: TRBV11-2
j_call: TRBJ2-4
clone_size: .
cdr3_aa: CASSSGQGNIQYF
cdr3_nt: TGTGCCAGCAGCTCTGGACAGGGAAACATTCAGTACTTC

d_call: .
v_call: TRBV9
j_call: TRBJ2-2
clone_size: .
cdr3_aa: CASSVVAGPNTGELFF
cdr3_nt: TGTGCCAGCAGCGTAGTGGCCGGCCCGAACACCGGGGAGCTGTTTTTT

d_call: TRBD2
v_call: TRBV20-1
j_call: TRBJ2-2
clone_size: .
cdr3_aa: CSANPLAVEGTGELFF
cdr3_nt: TGCAGTGCAAATCCTCTAGCGGTAGAGGGGACCGGGGAGCTGTTTTTT

d_call: .
v_call: TRBV2
j_call: TRBJ2-5
clone_size: .
cdr3_aa: CASSGPIGETQYF
cdr3_nt: TGTGCCAGCAGTGGGCCTATTGGAGAGACCCAGTACTTC

d_call: TRBD1
v_call: TRBV6-1
j_call: TRBJ2-5
clone_size: once
cdr3_aa: CASSSNQAGGKETQYF
cdr3_nt: TGTGCCAGCAGCTCAAATCAGGCAGGGGGCAAGGAGACCCAGTACTTC

d_call: TRBD2
v_call: TRBV29-1
j_call: TRBJ2-2
clone_size: .
cdr3_aa: CSVGLAGNTGELFF
cdr3_nt: TGCAGCGTTGGGCTAGCGGGGAACACCGGGGAGCTGTTTTTT

d_call: .
v_call: TRBV6-5
j_call: TRBJ2-5
clone_size: .
cdr3_aa: CASSYIQGSQETQYF
cdr3_nt: TGTGCCAGCAGTTACATCCAGGGAAGCCAAGAGACCCAGTACTTC

d_call: TRBD2
v_call: TRBV3-1
j_call: TRBJ2-1
clone_size: .
cdr3_aa: CASSQGDLSGRHRNEQFF
cdr3_nt: TGTGCCAGCAGCCAAGGGGATCTTAGCGGGAGGCATCGAAATGAGCAGTTCTTC

d_call: .
v_call: TRBV30
j_call: TRBJ2-7
clone_size: .
cdr3_aa: CAWSAKSRDDEQYF
cdr3_nt: TGTGCCTGGAGTGCAAAGTCCCGGGACGACGAGCAGTACTTC

d_call: TRBD2
v_call: TRBV4-2
j_call: TRBJ2-5
clone_size: .
cdr3_aa: CASSQESGGRETQYF
cdr3_nt: TGTGCCAGCAGCCAAGAAAGCGGGGGAAGGGAGACCCAGTACTTC

d_call: .
v_call: TRBV27
j_call: TRBJ1-2
clone_size: .
cdr3_aa: CASSSDRLYGYTF
cdr3_nt: TGTGCCAGCAGTTCCGACAGGTTGTATGGCTACACCTTC

d_call: .
v_call: TRBV9
j_call: TRBJ2-2
clone_size: .
cdr3_aa: CASSVVQGTGELFF
cdr3_nt: TGTGCCAGCAGCGTAGTACAGGGTACCGGGGAGCTGTTTTTT

d_call: .
v_call: TRBV18
j_call: TRBJ2-5
clone_size: few
cdr3_aa: CASSPGRNQETQYF
cdr3_nt: TGTGCCAGCTCACCTGGGAGGAACCAAGAGACCCAGTACTTC

d_call: TRBD1
v_call: TRBV12-3/TRBV12-4
j_call: TRBJ1-1
clone_size: .
cdr3_aa: CASSSRDRGVEAFF
cdr3_nt: TGTGCCAGCAGTTCCAGGGACAGGGGAGTTGAAGCTTTCTTT

d_call: .
v_call: TRBV5-6
j_call: TRBJ2-7
clone_size: few
cdr3_aa: CASSPGAGSSYEQYF
cdr3_nt: TGTGCCAGCAGCCCCGGGGCGGGAAGCTCCTACGAGCAGTACTTC

d_call: .
v_call: TRBV30
j_call: TRBJ2-1
clone_size: .
cdr3_aa: CAWTPGVWDEQFF
cdr3_nt: TGTGCCTGGACCCCAGGAGTCTGGGATGAGCAGTTCTTC